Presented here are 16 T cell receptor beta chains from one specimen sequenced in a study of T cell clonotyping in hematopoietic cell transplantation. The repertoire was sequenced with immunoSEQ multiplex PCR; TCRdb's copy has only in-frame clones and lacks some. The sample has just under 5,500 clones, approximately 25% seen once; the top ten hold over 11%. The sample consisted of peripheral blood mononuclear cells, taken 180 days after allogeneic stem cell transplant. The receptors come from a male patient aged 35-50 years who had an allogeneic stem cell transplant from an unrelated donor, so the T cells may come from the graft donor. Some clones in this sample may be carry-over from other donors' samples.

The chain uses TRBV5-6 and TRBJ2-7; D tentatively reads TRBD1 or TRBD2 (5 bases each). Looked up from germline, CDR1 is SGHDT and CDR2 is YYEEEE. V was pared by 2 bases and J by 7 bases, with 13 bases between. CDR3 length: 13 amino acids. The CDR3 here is CASSFGRGVEQYF. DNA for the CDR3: TGTGCCAGCAGCTTCGGACGGGGCGTTGAGCAGTACTTC.

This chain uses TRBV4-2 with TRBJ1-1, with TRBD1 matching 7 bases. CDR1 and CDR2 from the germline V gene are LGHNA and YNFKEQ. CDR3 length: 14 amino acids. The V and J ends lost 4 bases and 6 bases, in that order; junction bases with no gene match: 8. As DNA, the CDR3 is TGTGCCAGCAGCCGGAACACAGGGGACCCTGAAGCTTTCTTT. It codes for CASSRNTGDPEAFF.

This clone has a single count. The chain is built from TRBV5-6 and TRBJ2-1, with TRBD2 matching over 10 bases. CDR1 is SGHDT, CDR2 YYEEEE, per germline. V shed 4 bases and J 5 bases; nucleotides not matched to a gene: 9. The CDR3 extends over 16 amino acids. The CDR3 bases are TGTGCCAGCAGCCCGAGGGGACTAGCGAGCCACAATGAGCAGTTCTTC. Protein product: CASSPRGLASHNEQFF.

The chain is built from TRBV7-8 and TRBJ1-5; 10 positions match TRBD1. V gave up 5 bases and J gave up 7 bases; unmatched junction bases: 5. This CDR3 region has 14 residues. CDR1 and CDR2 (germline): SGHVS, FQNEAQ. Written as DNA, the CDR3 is TGTGCCAGCAGCCACCGGGACAGGGGCCAGCCCCAGCATTTT. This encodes CASSHRDRGQPQHF.

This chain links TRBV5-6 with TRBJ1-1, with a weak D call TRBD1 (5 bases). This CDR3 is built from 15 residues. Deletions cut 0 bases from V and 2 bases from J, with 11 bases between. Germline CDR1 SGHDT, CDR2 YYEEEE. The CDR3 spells CASSLAGRINTEAFF. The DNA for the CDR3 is TGTGCCAGCAGCTTGGCGGGACGGATAAACACTGAAGCTTTCTTT. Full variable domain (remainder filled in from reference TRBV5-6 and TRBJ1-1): DAGVTQSPTHLIKTRGQQVTLRCSPKSGHDTVSWYQQALGQGPQFIFQYYEEEERQRGNFPDRFSGHQFPNYSSELNVNALLLGDSALYLCASSLAGRINTEAFFGQGTRLTVV.

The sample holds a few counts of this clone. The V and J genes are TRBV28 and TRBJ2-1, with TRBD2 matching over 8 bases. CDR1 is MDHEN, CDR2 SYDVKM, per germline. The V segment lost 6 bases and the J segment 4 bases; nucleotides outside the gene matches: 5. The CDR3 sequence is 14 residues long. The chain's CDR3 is CASRPAGEYNEQFF. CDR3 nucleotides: TGTGCCAGCAGACCAGCGGGAGAGTACAATGAGCAGTTCTTC.

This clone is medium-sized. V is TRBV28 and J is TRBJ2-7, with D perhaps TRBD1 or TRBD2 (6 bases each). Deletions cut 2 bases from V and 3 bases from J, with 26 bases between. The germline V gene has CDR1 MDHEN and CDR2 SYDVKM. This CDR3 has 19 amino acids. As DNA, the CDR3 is TGTGCCAGCAGTTTAGATTTGGGGGGCGCAAAGGGAGCGGGCTACGAGCAGTACTTC. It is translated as CASSLDLGGAKGAGYEQYF.

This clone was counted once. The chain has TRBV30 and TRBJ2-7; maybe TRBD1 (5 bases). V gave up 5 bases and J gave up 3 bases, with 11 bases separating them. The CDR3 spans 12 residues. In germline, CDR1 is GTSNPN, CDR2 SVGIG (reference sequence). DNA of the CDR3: TGTGCCTGGGGCGGCGGACACTACGAGCAGTACTTC. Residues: CAWGGGHYEQYF.

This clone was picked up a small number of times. CDR3: CAWSGQGNYGYTF. The CDR3 bases are TGTGCCTGGAGTGGACAGGGGAACTATGGCTACACCTTC. The chain links TRBV30 to TRBJ1-2; 8 nucleotides line up with TRBD1. CDR1 GTSNPN and CDR2 SVGIG come from the germline V gene (reference sequence). J lost 2 bases, V lost 1 base, and 0 bases had no gene match. The CDR3 length is 13 residues.

CDR3 DNA: TGTGCCAGCAGCCACTACTACGAGCAGTACTTC. Protein product: CASSHYYEQYF. The rearrangement joins TRBV5-6 to TRBJ2-7; no definite D call. From germline, CDR1 is SGHDT and CDR2 YYEEEE. The CDR3 has 11 residues. V lost 4 bases and J lost 3, with 5 bases in between.

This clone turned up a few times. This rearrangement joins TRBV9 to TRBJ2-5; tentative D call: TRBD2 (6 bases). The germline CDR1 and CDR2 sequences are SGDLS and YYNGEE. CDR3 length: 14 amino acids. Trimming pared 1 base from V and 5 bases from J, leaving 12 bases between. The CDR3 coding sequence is TGTGCCAGCAGCGTATACGGGGGTTTGGAGACCCAGTACTTC. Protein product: CASSVYGGLETQYF.

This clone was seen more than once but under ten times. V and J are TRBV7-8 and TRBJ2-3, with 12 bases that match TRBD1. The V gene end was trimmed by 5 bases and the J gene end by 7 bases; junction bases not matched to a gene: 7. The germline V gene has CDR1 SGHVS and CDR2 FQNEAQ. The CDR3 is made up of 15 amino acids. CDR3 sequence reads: CASSPPGQGANTQYF. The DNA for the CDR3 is TGTGCCAGCAGCCCACCGGGACAGGGGGCCAATACGCAGTATTTT.

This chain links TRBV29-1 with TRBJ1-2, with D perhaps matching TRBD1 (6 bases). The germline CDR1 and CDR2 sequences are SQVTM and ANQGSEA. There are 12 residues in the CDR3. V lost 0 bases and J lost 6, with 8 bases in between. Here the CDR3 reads CSVEEAGDGYTF. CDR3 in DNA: TGCAGCGTTGAAGAGGCAGGGGATGGCTACACCTTC.

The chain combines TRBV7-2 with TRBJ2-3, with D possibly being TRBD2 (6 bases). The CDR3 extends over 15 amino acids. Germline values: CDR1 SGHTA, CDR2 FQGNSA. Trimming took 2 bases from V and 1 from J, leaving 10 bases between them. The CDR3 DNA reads TGTGCCAGCAGCTTAAGGGCTAGCGGCACAGATACGCAGTATTTT. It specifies CASSLRASGTDTQYF.

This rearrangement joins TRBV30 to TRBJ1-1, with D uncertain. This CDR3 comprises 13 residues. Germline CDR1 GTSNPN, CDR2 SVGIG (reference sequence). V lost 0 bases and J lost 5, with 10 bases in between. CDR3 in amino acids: CAWSVGRRTEAFF. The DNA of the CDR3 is TGTGCCTGGAGTGTTGGCAGGAGGACTGAAGCTTTCTTT.

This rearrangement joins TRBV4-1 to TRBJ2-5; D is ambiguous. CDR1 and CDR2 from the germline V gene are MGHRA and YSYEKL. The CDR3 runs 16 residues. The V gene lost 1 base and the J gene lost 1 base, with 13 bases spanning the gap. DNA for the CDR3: TGCGCCAGCAGCCAAGGCCCTAGGCGATTCCAAGAGACCCAGTACTTC. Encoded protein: CASSQGPRRFQETQYF.